The 10 T cell receptor beta chains given below trace back to one sample, sequenced in a study of OX40 agonist ivuxolimab in advanced cancers. The library was produced with the immunoSEQ multiplex PCR assay. In TCRdb, the immuneACCESS table is reduced to in-frame sequences with V and J assigned. These tables do not hold every clone; where another copy was compared, an unresolved V gene accounts for under half, and the others remain unexplained. A total of about 98,000 clones appear in this sample, more than 85% of them only once. The ten largest clones add up to 0.7% to 0.95% of the sample. Sequencing was performed on CD4+ or CD8+ T cells sorted from blood, taken in a trial of the OX40 agonist ivuxolimab. These receptors were taken from an adult with an advanced solid tumor such as melanoma, head and neck, liver or kidney cancer.

Points on this clone: A much larger clone differs from this one at a single base, so this may be a read error. The chain employs TRBV6-1 and TRBJ1-2; 7 positions match TRBD1. This CDR3 has 15 amino acids. The germline V gene has CDR1 MNHNS and CDR2 SASEGT. Written as DNA, the CDR3 is TGTGCCAGCCTTAGAAGCAGGGGGTCCCCAGATGGCCACACCTTC. Translation gives CASLRSRGSPDGHTF.

The chain has TRBV9 and TRBJ2-2; no clear D gene. There are 14 residues in the CDR3. The germline V and J ends were trimmed by 2 bases and 10 bases, with 15 bases remaining between them. Germline CDR1 SGDLS, CDR2 YYNGEE. The CDR3 sequence is CASSVTNILSELFF. In DNA form, the CDR3 reads TGTGCCAGCAGCGTGACCAATATATTATCGGAGCTGTTTTTT.

The count of this clone is one. The chain is built from TRBV6-4 and TRBJ1-1; D uncertain. Germline V gene sequence: CDR1 MRHNA, CDR2 SNTAGT. The CDR3 spans 14 residues. V gave up 0 bases and J gave up 5 bases, with 10 bases separating them. CDR3 sequence (DNA): TGTGCCAGCAGTGACTCAAGTAAGGGAACTGAAGCTTTCTTT. It codes for CASSDSSKGTEAFF.

This chain links TRBV13 with TRBJ2-1; the match to TRBD2 covers 10 bases. The J segment lost 9 bases and the V segment lost 4 bases, leaving 9 bases of the junction unmatched. This CDR3 contains 15 residues. In germline, CDR1 is PRHDT, CDR2 FYEKMQ (reference sequence). The chain's CDR3 is CASSSHSGRLGEQFF. DNA for the CDR3: TGTGCCAGCAGCTCCCATAGCGGGAGGTTAGGTGAGCAGTTCTTC.

The genes are TRBV7-2 and TRBJ2-3, with 12 nucleotides matching TRBD2. CDR1 is SGHTA, CDR2 FQGNSA, per germline. The CDR3 runs 14 residues. With V trimmed by 6 bases and J by 8 bases, 6 bases remained unmatched. CDR3 coding DNA: TGTGCCAGCAGGACTAGCGGGAGAGTGTCTACGCAGTATTTT. Residues: CASRTSGRVSTQYF.

V usage is TRBV18 and J usage is TRBJ2-1; 7 bases line up with TRBD2. This CDR3 spans 14 amino acids. CDR1 is KGHSH and CDR2 is LQKENI in the germline V gene. V trimming: 4 bases; J trimming: 7 bases; junction bases outside the gene matches: 7. The CDR3 DNA reads TGTGCCAGCTCACGCCGCGGGAGTATGAATGAGCAGTTCTTC. Translating it yields CASSRRGSMNEQFF.

The J gene is TRBJ1-2, the V gene TRBV5-1; D is perhaps TRBD1 (5 bases). The CDR3 covers 13 residues. V was clipped by 5 bases and J by 8 bases, with 16 bases between them. CDR1 and CDR2 from the germline V gene are SGHRS and YFSETQ. CDR3 protein: CASSFSRGTGYTF. The CDR3 DNA sequence: TGCGCCAGCAGTTTTAGTAGGGGCACCGGCTACACCTTC.

This chain joins TRBV7-2 and TRBJ2-5; D is possibly TRBD2 (5 bases). The V end was cut by 4 bases, the J end by 5 bases, with 14 bases between. Looked up from germline, CDR1 is SGHTA and CDR2 is FQGNSA. This CDR3 contains 14 residues. In DNA, the CDR3 is TGTGCCAGCAGCTCAAATCCTGGCGGGGAGACCCAGTACTTC. It codes for CASSSNPGGETQYF.

This chain uses TRBV4-1 with TRBJ2-5, with D unresolved. This CDR3 is built from 14 residues. CDR1 and CDR2 from the germline V gene are MGHRA and YSYEKL. With 1 base removed from V and 5 bases from J, the gap between germline ends came to 11 bases. The CDR3 nucleotides are TGCGCCAGCAGCCAAGTGCAGCGTCTGGAGACCCAGTACTTC. This codes for CASSQVQRLETQYF.

The chain has TRBV5-1 and TRBJ2-3, with a tentative D call TRBD2 (6 bases). Germline values: CDR1 SGHRS, CDR2 YFSETQ. This CDR3 has 17 amino acids. Trimming took off 2 bases at V and 3 bases at J, with 19 bases between the two ends. CDR3 sequence: CASSFGGGTGGTDTQYF. The CDR3 DNA follows: TGCGCCAGCAGCTTTGGTGGAGGGACGGGTGGGACAGATACGCAGTATTTT.